The entry below gives a single T cell receptor (beta chain) sequence along with its context. Amplification used 60 V beta primers and 13 J beta primers. The method was immunoSEQ multiplex PCR; TCRdb's version includes in-frame clones alone and lacks a portion of them. The data show fewer than 85,000 clones, around 87% seen once. Time point defined: after dendritic cell vaccination, including at tumor progression/relapse. Only patients with spare fresh-frozen tumor and over two years of follow-up were included. These data originate in a study of glioma-infiltrating T cells after dendritic cell vaccination. Study information: Monocyte-derived dendritic cells, cultured six to seven days with IL-4 and GM-CSF, were pulsed with autologous tumor lysate.

Trimming took off 2 bases at V and 4 bases at J, with 14 bases between the two ends. Germline CDR1 SGHAT, CDR2 FQNNGV. The CDR3 runs to 15 residues. The V call is TRBV11-2, the J call TRBJ1-2; D is possibly TRBD1 (5 bases). The clonotype originates from a human donor with glioblastoma. Sequencing used blood, obtained after dendritic cell vaccination. CDR3 DNA: TGTGCCAGCAGCTTACAGGTCGGGGGATTCTATGGCTACACCTTC. It yields the protein CASSLQVGGFYGYTF.